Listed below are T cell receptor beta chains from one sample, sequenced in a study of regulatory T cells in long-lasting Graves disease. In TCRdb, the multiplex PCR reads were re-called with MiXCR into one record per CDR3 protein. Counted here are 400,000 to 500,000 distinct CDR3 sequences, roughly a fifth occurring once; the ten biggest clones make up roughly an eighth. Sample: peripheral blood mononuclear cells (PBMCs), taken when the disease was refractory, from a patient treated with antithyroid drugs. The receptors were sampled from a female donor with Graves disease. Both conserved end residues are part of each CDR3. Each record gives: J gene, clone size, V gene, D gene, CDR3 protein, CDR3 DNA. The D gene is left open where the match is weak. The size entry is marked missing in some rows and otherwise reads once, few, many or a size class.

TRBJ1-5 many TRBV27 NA CASSLKISNQPQHF TGTGCCAGCAGTCTAAAGATTAGCAATCAGCCCCAGCATTTT
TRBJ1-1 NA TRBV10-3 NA CAISARNTEAFF TGTGCCATCAGTGCCAGAAACACTGAAGCTTTCTTT
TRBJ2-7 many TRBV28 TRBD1 CASSRDRGVSYEQYF TGTGCCAGCAGCCGGGACAGGGGTGTCTCCTACGAGCAGTACTTC
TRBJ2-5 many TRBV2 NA CASSRPGAETQYF TGTGCCAGCAGCAGACCCGGGGCAGAGACCCAGTACTTC
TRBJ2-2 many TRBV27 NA CASSLTGQGNTGELFF TGTGCCAGCAGCTTAACGGGGCAGGGGAACACCGGGGAGCTGTTTTTT
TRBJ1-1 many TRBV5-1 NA CASTRGGNTEAFF TGTGCCAGCACCCGAGGCGGGAACACTGAAGCTTTCTTT
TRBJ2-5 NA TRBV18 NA CASSPTQGIGETQYF TGTGCCAGCTCACCAACCCAGGGGATAGGAGAGACCCAGTACTTC
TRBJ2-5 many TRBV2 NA CASYPERGVSETQYF TGTGCCAGCTATCCTGAGAGGGGAGTAAGTGAGACCCAGTACTTC
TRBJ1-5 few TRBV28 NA CASRWGNQPQHF TGTGCCAGCCGATGGGGCAATCAGCCCCAGCATTTT
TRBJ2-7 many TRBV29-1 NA CSVVEDSYEQYF TGCAGCGTTGTCGAAGACAGCTACGAGCAGTACTTC
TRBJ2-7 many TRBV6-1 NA CASTGQRDSYEQYF TGTGCCAGCACGGGCCAAAGGGACTCCTACGAGCAGTACTTC
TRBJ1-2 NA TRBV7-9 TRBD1 CASSFAGTGGDRANYGYTF TGTGCCAGCAGCTTCGCCGGGACAGGGGGAGATAGAGCTAACTATGGCTACACCTTC
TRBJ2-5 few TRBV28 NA CASSENGQGEETQYF TGTGCCAGCAGTGAGAACGGCCAGGGCGAAGAGACCCAGTACTTC
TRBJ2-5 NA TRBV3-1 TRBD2 CASSRLQTSGRETQYF TGTGCCAGCAGCCGCTTGCAGACTAGCGGGAGAGAGACCCAGTACTTC
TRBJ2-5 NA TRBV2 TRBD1 CASSGDSPEETQYF TGTGCCAGCAGTGGGGACAGTCCTGAAGAGACCCAGTACTTC
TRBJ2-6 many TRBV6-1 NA CASVLGSGANVLTF TGTGCCAGCGTTCTGGGTTCTGGGGCCAACGTCCTGACTTTC
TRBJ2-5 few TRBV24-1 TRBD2 CATSDHSAGEGETQYF TGTGCCACCAGTGATCACTCCGCCGGGGAGGGAGAGACCCAGTACTTC